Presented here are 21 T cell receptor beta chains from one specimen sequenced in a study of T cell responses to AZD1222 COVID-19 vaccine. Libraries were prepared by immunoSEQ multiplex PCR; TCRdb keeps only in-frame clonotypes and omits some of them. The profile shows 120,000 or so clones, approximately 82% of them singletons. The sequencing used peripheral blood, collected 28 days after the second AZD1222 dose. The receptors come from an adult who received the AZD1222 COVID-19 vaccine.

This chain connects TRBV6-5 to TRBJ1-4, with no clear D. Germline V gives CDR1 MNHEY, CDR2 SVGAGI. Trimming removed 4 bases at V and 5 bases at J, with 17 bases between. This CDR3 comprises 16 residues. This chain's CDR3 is CASSWTFSGSNEKLFF. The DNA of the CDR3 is TGTGCCAGCAGTTGGACTTTTTCGGGGAGCAATGAAAAACTGTTTTTT.

CDR3: CASSERINQPQHF. In DNA, the CDR3 is TGTGCCAGCAGCGAGAGGATAAATCAGCCCCAGCATTTT. V is TRBV11-2 and J is TRBJ1-5; D ambiguous. The CDR3 spans 13 residues. CDR1 is SGHAT and CDR2 is FQNNGV in the germline V gene. The V and J ends lost 5 bases and 4 bases respectively, with 9 bases between them.

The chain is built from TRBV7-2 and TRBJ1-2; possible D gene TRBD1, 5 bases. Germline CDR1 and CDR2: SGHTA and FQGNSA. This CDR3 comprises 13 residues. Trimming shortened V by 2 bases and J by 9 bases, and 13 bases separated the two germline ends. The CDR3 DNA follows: TGTGCCAGCAGCTTAACTCAGGGTCAGAGCTACACCTTC. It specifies CASSLTQGQSYTF.

The CDR3 sequence is CASSQVGTGGGEKLFF. The CDR3 DNA follows: TGTGCCAGCAGCCAAGTGGGGACGGGAGGTGGTGAAAAACTGTTTTTT. The chain has TRBV3-1 (or the pseudogene TRBV3-2) and TRBJ1-4, with a weak D call TRBD1 (5 bases). Trimming took 1 base from V and 7 from J, leaving 16 bases between them. The CDR3 has 16 amino acids. From germline, CDR1 is LGHDT and CDR2 YNNKEL (reference sequence).

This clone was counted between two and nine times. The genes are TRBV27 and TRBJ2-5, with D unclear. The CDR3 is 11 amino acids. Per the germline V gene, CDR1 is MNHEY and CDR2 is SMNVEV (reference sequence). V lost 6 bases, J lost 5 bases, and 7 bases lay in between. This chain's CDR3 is CASRARETQYF. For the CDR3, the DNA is TGTGCCAGCAGGGCAAGGGAGACCCAGTACTTC.

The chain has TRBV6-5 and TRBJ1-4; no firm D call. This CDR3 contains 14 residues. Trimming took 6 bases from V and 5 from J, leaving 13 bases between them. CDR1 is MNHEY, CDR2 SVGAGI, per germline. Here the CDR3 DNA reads TGTGCCAGCAGGGAGTTGGGATTAAATGAAAAACTGTTTTTT. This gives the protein CASRELGLNEKLFF.

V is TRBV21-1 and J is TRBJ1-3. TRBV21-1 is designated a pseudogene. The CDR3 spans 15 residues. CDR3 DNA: TGTGCCAGCAGCAAAGTCCGGCGCTCTGGAAACACCATATATTTT. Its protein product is CASSKVRRSGNTIYF.

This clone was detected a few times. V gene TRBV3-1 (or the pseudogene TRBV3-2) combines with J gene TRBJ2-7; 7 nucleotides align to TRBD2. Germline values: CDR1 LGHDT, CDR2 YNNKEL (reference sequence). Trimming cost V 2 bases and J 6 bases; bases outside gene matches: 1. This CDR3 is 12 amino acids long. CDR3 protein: CASSQRGVEQYF. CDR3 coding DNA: TGTGCCAGCAGCCAACGGGGGGTCGAGCAGTACTTC.

This CDR3 reads CASALADEQFF. The CDR3 DNA reads TGCGCCAGCGCGCTAGCTGATGAGCAGTTCTTC. The chain has TRBV10-2 and TRBJ2-1, with D possibly matching TRBD2 (5 bases). Trimming left V 8 bases short and J 8 bases short, with 10 bases between. Per germline, CDR1 WSHSY and CDR2 SAAADI. The CDR3 extends over 11 amino acids.

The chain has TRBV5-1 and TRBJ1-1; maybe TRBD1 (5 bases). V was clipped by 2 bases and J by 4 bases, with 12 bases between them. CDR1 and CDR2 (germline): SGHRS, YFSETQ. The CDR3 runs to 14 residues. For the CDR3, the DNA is TGCGCCAGCAGCTTTACAGGACGGACCACTGAAGCTTTCTTT. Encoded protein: CASSFTGRTTEAFF.

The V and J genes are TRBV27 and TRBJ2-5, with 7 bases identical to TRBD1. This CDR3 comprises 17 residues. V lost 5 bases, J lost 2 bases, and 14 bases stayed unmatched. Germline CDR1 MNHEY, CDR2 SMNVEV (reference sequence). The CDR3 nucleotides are TGTGCCAGCAGTCCCTATATTAAGCCGGGACAGCAAGAGACCCAGTACTTC. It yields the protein CASSPYIKPGQQETQYF.

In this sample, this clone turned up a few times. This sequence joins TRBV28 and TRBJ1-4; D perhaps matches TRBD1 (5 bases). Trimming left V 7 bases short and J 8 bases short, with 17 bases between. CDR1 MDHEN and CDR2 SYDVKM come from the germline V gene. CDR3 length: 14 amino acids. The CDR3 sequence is CASTYQGVEEKLFF. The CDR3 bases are TGTGCCAGCACCTATCAGGGAGTAGAAGAAAAACTGTTTTTT.

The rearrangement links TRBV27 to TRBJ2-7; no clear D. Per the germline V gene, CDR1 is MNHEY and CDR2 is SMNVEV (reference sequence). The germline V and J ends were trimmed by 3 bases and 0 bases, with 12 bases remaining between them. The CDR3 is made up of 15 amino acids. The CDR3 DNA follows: TGTGCCAGCAGTTTGAGGCCTGCGAGCTCCTACGAGCAGTACTTC. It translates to CASSLRPASSYEQYF.

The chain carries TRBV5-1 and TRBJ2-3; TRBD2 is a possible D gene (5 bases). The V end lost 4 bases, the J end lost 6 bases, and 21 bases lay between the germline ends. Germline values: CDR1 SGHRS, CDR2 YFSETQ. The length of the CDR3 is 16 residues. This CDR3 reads CASSPGTGNRGDTQYF. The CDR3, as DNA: TGCGCCAGCAGCCCAGGAACCGGGAACAGAGGTGATACGCAGTATTTT. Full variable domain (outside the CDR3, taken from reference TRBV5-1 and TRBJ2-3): KAGVTQTPRYLIKTRGQQVTLSCSPISGHRSVSWYQQTPGQGLQFLFEYFSETQRNKGNFPGRFSGRQFSNSRSEMNVSTLELGDSALYLCASSPGTGNRGDTQYFGPGTRLTVL.

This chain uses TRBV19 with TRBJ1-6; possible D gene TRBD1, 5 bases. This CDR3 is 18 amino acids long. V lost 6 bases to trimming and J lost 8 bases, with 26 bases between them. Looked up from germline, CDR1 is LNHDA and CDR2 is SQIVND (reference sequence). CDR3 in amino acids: CASSTSWGLGVLDSPLHF. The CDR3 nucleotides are TGTGCCAGTAGCACATCGTGGGGGTTGGGGGTTCTGGATTCACCCCTCCACTTT.

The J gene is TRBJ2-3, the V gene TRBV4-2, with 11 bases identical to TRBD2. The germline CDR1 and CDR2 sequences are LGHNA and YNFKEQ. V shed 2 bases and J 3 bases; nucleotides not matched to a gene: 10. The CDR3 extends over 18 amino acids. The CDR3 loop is CASSQPASGGSRTDTQYF. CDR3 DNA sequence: TGTGCCAGCAGCCAACCGGCTAGCGGGGGGTCCCGGACAGATACGCAGTATTTT.

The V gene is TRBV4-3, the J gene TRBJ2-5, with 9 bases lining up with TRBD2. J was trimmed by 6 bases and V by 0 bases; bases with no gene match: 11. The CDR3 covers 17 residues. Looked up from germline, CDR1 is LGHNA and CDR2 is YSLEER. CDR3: CASSQDGGGGAGKTQYF. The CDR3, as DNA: TGCGCCAGCAGCCAAGATGGGGGCGGGGGGGCCGGAAAGACCCAGTACTTC.

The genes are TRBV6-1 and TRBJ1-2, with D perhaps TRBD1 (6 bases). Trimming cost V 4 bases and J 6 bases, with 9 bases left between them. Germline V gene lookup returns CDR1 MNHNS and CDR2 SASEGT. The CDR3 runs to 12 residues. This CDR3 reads CASSVWTDGYTF. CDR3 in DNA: TGTGCCAGCAGTGTTTGGACAGATGGCTACACCTTC.

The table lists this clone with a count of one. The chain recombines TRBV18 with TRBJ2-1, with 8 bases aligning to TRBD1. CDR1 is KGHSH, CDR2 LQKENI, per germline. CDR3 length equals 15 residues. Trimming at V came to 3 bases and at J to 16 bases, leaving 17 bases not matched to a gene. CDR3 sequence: CASSPPGQAYSGTFF. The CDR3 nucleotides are TGTGCCAGCTCACCCCCGGGACAGGCCTACTCGGGTACCTTCTTC.

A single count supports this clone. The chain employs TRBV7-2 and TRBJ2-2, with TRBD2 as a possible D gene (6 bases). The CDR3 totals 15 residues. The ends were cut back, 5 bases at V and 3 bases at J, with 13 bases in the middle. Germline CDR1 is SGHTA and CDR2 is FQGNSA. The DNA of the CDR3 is TGTGCCAGCAGCACTAGCCGCACCCACACCGGGGAGCTGTTTTTT. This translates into CASSTSRTHTGELFF.

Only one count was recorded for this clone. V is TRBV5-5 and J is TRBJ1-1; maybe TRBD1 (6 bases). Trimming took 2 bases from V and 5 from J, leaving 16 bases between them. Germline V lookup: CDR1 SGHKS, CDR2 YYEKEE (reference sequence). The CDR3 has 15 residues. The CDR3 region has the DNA TGTGCCAGCAGCTTTATAAGGCAGCAGGGGACTGAAGCTTTCTTT. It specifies CASSFIRQQGTEAFF.